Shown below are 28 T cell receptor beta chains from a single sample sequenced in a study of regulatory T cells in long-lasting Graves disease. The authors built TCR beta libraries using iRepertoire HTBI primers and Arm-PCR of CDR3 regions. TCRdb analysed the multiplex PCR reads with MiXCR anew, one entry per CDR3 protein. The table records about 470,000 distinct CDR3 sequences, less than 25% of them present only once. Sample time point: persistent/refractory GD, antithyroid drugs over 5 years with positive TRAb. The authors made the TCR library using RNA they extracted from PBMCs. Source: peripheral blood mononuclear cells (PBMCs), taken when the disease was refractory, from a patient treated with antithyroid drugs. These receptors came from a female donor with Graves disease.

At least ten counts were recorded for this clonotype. The CDR3 protein is CASSYGRGLNQPQHF. The CDR3 DNA sequence: TGTGCCAGCAGTTACGGGCGGGGGCTCAATCAGCCCCAGCATTTT. The V call is TRBV6-5, the J call TRBJ1-5; maybe TRBD1 (6 bases). Looked up from germline, CDR1 is MNHEY and CDR2 is SVGAGI. This CDR3 region has 15 residues. V was trimmed by 2 bases and J by 3 bases, leaving 11 bases between them.

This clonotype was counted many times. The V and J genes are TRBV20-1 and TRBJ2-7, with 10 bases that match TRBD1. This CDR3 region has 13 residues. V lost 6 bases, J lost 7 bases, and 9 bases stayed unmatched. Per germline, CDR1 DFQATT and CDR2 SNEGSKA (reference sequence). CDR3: CSAEDRGKWEQYF. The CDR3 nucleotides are TGCAGTGCGGAGGACAGGGGGAAGTGGGAGCAGTACTTC.

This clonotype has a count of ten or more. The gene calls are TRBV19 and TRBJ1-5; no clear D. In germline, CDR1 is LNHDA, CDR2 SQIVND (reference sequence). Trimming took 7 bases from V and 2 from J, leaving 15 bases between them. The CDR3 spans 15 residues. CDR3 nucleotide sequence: TGTGCCAGTAAACTAGGGCTTTGGGGCAATCAGCCCCAGCATTTT. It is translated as CASKLGLWGNQPQHF.

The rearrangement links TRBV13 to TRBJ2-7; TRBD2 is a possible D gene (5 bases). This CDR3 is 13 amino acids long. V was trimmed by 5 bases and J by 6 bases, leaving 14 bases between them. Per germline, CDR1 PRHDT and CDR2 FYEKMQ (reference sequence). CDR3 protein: CASSPPSAGEQYF. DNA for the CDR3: TGTGCCAGCAGCCCCCCATCTGCGGGCGAGCAGTACTTC.

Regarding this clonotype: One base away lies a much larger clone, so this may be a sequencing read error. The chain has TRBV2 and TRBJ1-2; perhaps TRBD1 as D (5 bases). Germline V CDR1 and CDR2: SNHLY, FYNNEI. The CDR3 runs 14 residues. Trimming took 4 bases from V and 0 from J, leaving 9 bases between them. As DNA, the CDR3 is TGTGCCAGCAGTGGAACGGGGGCTAACTATGGCTACACCTTC. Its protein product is CASSGTGANYGYTF.

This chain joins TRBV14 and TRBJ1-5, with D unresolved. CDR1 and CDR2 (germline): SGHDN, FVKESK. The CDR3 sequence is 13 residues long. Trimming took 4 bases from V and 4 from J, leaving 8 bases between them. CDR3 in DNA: TGTGCCAGCAGCCGGGATATGAATCAGCCCCAGCATTTT. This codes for CASSRDMNQPQHF.

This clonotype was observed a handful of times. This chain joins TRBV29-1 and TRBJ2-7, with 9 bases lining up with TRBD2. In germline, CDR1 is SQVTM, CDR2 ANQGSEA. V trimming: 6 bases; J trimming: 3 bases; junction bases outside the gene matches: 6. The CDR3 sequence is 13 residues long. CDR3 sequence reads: CSVPRGGYYEQYF. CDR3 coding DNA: TGCAGCGTCCCGCGGGGGGGTTACTACGAGCAGTACTTC.

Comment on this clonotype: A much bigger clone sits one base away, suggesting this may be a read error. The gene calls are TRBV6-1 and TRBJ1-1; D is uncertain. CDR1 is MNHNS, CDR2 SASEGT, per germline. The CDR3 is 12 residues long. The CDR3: CANSKARDPLPF. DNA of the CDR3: TGTGCCAACAGTAAAGCCCGAGACCCACTTCCCTTT.

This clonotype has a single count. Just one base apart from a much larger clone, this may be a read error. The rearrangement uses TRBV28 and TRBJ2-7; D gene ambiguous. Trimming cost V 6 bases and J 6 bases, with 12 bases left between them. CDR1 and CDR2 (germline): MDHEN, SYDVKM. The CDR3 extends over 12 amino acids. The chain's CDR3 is CASSPPLSEQYF. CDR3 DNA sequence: TGTGCCAGCAGCCCCCCCTTAAGCGAGCAGTACTTC.

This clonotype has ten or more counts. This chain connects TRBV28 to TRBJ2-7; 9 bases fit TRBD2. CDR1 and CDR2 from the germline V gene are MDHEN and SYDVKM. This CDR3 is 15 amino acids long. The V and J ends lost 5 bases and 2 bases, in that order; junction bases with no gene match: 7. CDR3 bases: TGTGCCAGCAGTCCTCAGGGACTAGCCCCCTACGAGCAGTACTTC. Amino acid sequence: CASSPQGLAPYEQYF.

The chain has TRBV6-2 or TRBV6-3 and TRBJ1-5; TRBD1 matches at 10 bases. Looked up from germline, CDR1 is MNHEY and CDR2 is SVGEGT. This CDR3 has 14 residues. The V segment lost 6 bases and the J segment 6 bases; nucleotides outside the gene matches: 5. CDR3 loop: CASRMTGGRQPQHF. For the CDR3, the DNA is TGTGCCAGCAGAATGACAGGGGGCCGTCAGCCCCAGCATTTT.

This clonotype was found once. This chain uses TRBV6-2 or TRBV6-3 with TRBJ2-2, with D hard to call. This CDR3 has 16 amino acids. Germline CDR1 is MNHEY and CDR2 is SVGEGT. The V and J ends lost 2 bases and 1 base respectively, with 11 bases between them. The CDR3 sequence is CASSYPQGLNTGELFF. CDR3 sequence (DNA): TGTGCCAGCAGTTACCCCCAAGGGTTGAACACCGGGGAGCTGTTTTTT.

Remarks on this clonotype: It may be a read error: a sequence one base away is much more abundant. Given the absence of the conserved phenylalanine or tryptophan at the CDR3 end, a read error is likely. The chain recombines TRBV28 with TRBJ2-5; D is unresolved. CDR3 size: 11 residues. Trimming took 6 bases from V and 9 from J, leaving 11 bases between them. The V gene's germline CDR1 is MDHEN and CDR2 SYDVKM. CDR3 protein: CASRNNFAQYL. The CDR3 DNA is TGTGCCAGCAGAAATAACTTTGCCCAGTACCTC.

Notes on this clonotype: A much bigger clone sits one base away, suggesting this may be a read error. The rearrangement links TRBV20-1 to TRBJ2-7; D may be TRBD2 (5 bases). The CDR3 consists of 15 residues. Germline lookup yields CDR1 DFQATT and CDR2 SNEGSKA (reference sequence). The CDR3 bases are TGCAGTGCTAGAGATCAAGGGAATAGCGACTACGGGCAGTACTTC. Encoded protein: CSARDQGNSDYGQYF.

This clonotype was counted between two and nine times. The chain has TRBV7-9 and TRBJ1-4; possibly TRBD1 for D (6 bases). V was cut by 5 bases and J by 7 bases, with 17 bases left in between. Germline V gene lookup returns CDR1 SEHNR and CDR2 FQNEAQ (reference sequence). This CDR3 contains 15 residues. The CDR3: CASSTSTGSGEKLFF. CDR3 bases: TGTGCCAGCAGCACGAGCACAGGGTCGGGTGAAAAACTGTTTTTT. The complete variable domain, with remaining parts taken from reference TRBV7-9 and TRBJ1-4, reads DTGVSQNPRHKITKRGQNVTFRCDPISEHNRLYWYRQTLGQGPEFLTYFQNEAQLEKSRLLSDRFSAERPKGSFSTLEIQRTEQGDSAMYLCASSTSTGSGEKLFFGSGTQLSVL.

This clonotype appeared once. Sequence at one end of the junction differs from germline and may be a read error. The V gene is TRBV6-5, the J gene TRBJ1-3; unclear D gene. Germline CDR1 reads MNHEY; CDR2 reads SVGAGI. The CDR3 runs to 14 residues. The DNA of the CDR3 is TGTGCCAGCGGTTACTCCCGCCTGGGAAACACCATATATTTT. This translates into CASGYSRLGNTIYF.

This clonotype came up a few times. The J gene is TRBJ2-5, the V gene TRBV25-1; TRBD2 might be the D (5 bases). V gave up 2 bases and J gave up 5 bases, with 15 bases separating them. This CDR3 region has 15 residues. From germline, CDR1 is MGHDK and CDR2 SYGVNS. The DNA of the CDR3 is TGTGCCAGCAGTGAACGTGGGGTAGCGTTCGAGACCCAGTACTTC. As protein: CASSERGVAFETQYF.

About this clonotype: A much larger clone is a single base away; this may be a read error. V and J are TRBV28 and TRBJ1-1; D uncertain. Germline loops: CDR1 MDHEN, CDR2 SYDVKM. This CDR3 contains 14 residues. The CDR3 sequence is CAGSLRTANTEAFF. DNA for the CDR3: TGTGCCGGCAGCCTCAGGACTGCAAACACTGAAGCTTTCTTT.

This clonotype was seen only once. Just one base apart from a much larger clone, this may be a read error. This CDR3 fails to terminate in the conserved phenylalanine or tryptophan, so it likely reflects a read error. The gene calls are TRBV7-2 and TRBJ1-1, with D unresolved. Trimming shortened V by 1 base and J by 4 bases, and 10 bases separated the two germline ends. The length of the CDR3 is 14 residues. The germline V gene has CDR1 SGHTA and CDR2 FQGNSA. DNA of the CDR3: TGTGCCAGCAGCTTAGGAACAGCAGCCACTGAAGCTTTCTCT. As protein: CASSLGTAATEAFS.

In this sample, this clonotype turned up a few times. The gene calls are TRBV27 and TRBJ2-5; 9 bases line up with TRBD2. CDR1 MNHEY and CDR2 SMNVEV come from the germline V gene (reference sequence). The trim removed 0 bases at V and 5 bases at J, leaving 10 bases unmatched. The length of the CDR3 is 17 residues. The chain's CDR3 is CASSLSLAGRGLETQYF. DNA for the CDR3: TGTGCCAGCAGTTTATCGCTAGCGGGAAGGGGGTTGGAGACCCAGTACTTC.

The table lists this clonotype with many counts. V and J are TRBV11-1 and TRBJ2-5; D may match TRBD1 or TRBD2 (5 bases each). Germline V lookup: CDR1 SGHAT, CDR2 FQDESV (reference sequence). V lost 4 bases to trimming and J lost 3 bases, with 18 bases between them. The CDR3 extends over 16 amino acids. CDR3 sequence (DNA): TGTGCCAGCAGCTCATCGAGGGGCGGACGGGAAGAGACCCAGTACTTC. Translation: CASSSSRGGREETQYF.

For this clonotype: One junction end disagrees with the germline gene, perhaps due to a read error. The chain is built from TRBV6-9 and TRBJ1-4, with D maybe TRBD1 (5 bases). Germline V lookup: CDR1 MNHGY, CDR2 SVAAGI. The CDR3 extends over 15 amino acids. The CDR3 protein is CASSYSGTRSEKPFF. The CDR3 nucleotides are TGTGCCAGCAGTTACTCCGGGACTCGATCTGAAAAACCGTTTTTT.

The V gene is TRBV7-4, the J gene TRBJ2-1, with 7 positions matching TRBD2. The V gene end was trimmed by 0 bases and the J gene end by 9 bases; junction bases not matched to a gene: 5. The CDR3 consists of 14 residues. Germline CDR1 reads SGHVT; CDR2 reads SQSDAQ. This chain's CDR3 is CASSLAGGNGEQFF. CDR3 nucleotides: TGTGCCAGCAGCTTAGCGGGAGGGAATGGTGAGCAGTTCTTC.

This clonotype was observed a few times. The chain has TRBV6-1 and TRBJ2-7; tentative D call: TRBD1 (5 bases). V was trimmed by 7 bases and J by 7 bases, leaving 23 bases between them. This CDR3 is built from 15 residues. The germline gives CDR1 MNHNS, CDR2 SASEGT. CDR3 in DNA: TGTGCCAGCACCTCCTCCCAGGGAAACCACGGAGAGCAGTACTTC. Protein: CASTSSQGNHGEQYF.

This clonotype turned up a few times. This CDR3 reads CASSYTLFQVTGELFF. CDR3 nucleotide sequence: TGTGCCAGCAGTTACACACTATTTCAGGTCACCGGGGAGCTGTTTTTT. This rearrangement joins TRBV6-2 or TRBV6-3 to TRBJ2-2; D unclear. Per the germline V gene, CDR1 is MNHEY and CDR2 is SVGEGT. The CDR3 is 16 amino acids. The germline V and J ends were trimmed by 2 bases and 4 bases, with 14 bases remaining between them.

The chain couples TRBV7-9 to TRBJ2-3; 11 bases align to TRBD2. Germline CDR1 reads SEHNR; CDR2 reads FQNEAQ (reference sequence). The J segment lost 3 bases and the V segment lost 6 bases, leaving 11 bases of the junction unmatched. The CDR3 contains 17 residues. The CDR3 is CASRKGKTSGRTDTQYF. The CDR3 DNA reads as TGTGCCAGCAGAAAGGGGAAAACTAGCGGGAGAACAGATACGCAGTATTTT.

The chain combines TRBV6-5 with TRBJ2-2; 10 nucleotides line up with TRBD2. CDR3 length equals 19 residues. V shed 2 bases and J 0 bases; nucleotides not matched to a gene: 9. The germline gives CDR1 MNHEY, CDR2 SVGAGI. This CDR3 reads CASSYPPGLALPNTGELFF. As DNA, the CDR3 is TGTGCCAGCAGTTACCCCCCGGGACTAGCGCTCCCGAACACCGGGGAGCTGTTTTTT.

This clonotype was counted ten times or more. The CDR3: CASSPGGLNYGYTF. The CDR3 DNA reads TGTGCCAGCTCACCAGGGGGCCTGAACTATGGCTACACCTTC. This chain links TRBV18 with TRBJ1-2; weak D call: TRBD1 (6 bases). This CDR3 region has 14 residues. The V and J ends lost 2 bases and 2 bases respectively, with 9 bases between them. CDR1 and CDR2 from the germline V gene are KGHSH and LQKENI.